These T cell receptor beta chains were read from a single sample in a study of T cells in localized non-small cell lung cancer. Method: immunoSEQ multiplex PCR; TCRdb's copy keeps in-frame clones and lacks some. Of nearly 25,000 clones listed, 90% to 95% were seen once; the top ten hold about 2.9%. Here the sequenced sample was peripheral blood, taken before any cancer treatment. These receptors originate from a woman aged 35-75 years with stage I lung adenocarcinoma. The CDR3 runs from the conserved cysteine through the conserved F or W. The order of the fields is J gene, V gene, D gene, clone size, CDR3 protein, CDR3 DNA. A D gene is named only where the DNA matches it firmly. The listing skips clone size in some rows; elsewhere it reads once, few, many or a size class.

TRBJ1-1 | TRBV4-1 | NA | NA | CASSQSYPLQNTEAFF | TGCGCCAGCAGCCAATCCTACCCTCTCCAGAACACTGAAGCTTTCTTT
TRBJ2-3 | TRBV4-1 | TRBD2 | NA | CASSPLAGATDTQYF | TGCGCCAGCAGTCCTCTAGCGGGAGCGACAGATACGCAGTATTTT
TRBJ2-5 | TRBV6-5 | NA | few | CASSYGGTSQETQYF | TGTGCCAGCAGTTACGGCGGGACGAGCCAAGAGACCCAGTACTTC
TRBJ2-7 | TRBV2 | TRBD2 | NA | CASSEEGGRAYLKYF | TGTGCCAGCAGTGAAGAAGGCGGGAGGGCCTATTTGAAGTACTTC
TRBJ1-2 | TRBV18 | NA | NA | CASSPYGQNFNNYGYTF | TGTGCCAGCTCACCTTACGGACAGAATTTTAACAACTATGGCTACACCTTC
TRBJ2-7 | TRBV10-3 | NA | NA | CAISRGGDEQYF | TGTGCCATCAGTCGGGGAGGCGACGAGCAGTACTTC
TRBJ2-2 | TRBV4-1 | NA | NA | CASRSGPNTGELFF | TGCGCCAGCAGATCGGGACCGAACACCGGGGAGCTGTTTTTT
TRBJ1-5 | TRBV6-5 | NA | NA | CASSYSGRHRQPQHF | TGTGCCAGCAGTTACTCGGGGAGGCACAGGCAGCCCCAGCATTTT
TRBJ2-3 | TRBV29-1 | NA | NA | CSVDTGWGADTQYF | TGCAGCGTTGACACCGGCTGGGGCGCCGATACGCAGTATTTT
TRBJ2-1 | TRBV15 | NA | NA | CATSRDPGQQFF | TGTGCCACCAGCAGAGACCCCGGACAGCAGTTCTTC
TRBJ1-6 | TRBV6-5 | NA | NA | CASSETGPKNSPLHF | TGTGCCAGCAGCGAAACAGGGCCAAAGAATTCACCCCTCCACTTT
TRBJ1-6 | TRBV5-1 | NA | NA | CASSLDIEDSPLHF | TGCGCCAGCAGCTTGGACATTGAGGATTCACCCCTCCACTTT
TRBJ1-5 | TRBV19 | NA | NA | CASTYDSNQPQHF | TGTGCCAGCACTTATGATAGCAATCAGCCCCAGCATTTT
TRBJ2-4 | TRBV5-1 | NA | NA | CASSPPGTKNIQYF | TGCGCCAGCAGCCCTCCAGGGACCAAAAACATTCAGTACTTC
TRBJ2-1 | TRBV19 | NA | once | CASMGWGGKAQFF | TGTGCCAGTATGGGTTGGGGCGGGAAAGCGCAGTTCTTC
TRBJ1-1 | TRBV28 | NA | NA | CASSLGFDSTEAFF | TGTGCCAGCAGTTTAGGATTCGACAGCACTGAAGCTTTCTTT
TRBJ2-5 | TRBV6-5 | NA | NA | CASRGGLGRDETQYF | TGTGCCAGCAGGGGCGGTCTGGGCAGGGATGAGACCCAGTACTTC
TRBJ2-2 | TRBV5-1 | TRBD1 | NA | CASSLGQGETGELFF | TGCGCCAGCAGCTTAGGACAGGGCGAGACCGGGGAGCTGTTTTTT
TRBJ1-6 | TRBV30 | NA | NA | CAFQSPSSYNSPLHF | TGTGCCTTTCAAAGCCCGAGCTCCTATAATTCACCCCTCCACTTT
TRBJ1-2 | TRBV7-3 | NA | few | CASSSGQGFGGYTF | TGTGCCAGCTCCAGTGGGCAGGGTTTCGGTGGCTACACCTTC
TRBJ2-7 | TRBV18 | TRBD2 | NA | CASSPPYSGRFEQYF | TGTGCCAGCTCACCACCTTATAGCGGGAGGTTCGAGCAGTACTTC
TRBJ2-1 | TRBV9 | NA | NA | CASSVEGDYSQFF | TGTGCCAGCAGCGTAGAAGGAGATTATAGTCAGTTCTTC
TRBJ1-4 | TRBV28 | TRBD1 | NA | CASSYGQGATNEKLFF | TGTGCCAGCAGTTACGGACAGGGGGCTACTAATGAAAAACTGTTTTTT
TRBJ2-2 | TRBV18 | NA | few | CASSPQRTGVANTGELFF | TGTGCCAGCTCACCCCAAAGAACGGGAGTCGCGAACACCGGGGAGCTGTTTTTT
TRBJ2-3 | TRBV5-1 | NA | once | CASSLGYTQYF | TGCGCCAGCAGCTTGGGGTATACGCAGTATTTT
TRBJ2-1 | TRBV7-2 | NA | NA | CASSLGWTDNEQFF | TGTGCCAGCAGCTTAGGGTGGACTGACAATGAGCAGTTCTTC
TRBJ2-7 | TRBV28 | TRBD2 | once | CASSPRGYSGRRHVRQYF | TGTGCCAGCAGCCCTCGGGGCTATAGCGGGAGGAGGCATGTACGGCAGTACTTC
TRBJ2-3 | TRBV27 | TRBD1 | NA | CASSLGGQGTDTQYF | TGTGCCAGCAGTTTAGGGGGACAGGGAACAGATACGCAGTATTTT
TRBJ1-1 | TRBV19 | TRBD1 | NA | CASIPYQGVMGNTEAFF | TGTGCCAGTATCCCCTACCAGGGGGTTATGGGGAACACTGAAGCTTTCTTT
TRBJ1-5 | TRBV27 | NA | NA | CASRAMTGRFDQPQHF | TGTGCCAGCAGAGCTATGACAGGCCGCTTCGATCAGCCCCAGCATTTT
TRBJ2-7 | TRBV6-6 | TRBD2 | NA | CASSYAGGALEQYF | TGTGCCAGCAGTTACGCGGGAGGGGCCTTGGAGCAGTACTTC
TRBJ2-1 | TRBV2 | TRBD2 | NA | CASSEYGREKIYNEQFF | TGTGCCAGCAGTGAATACGGGCGGGAGAAGATCTACAATGAGCAGTTCTTC
TRBJ1-1 | TRBV28 | NA | NA | CASSLALLTRGGAFF | TGTGCCAGCAGTTTAGCCCTCCTGACAAGGGGGGGAGCTTTCTTT
TRBJ2-5 | TRBV5-1 | TRBD2 | NA | CASSLLSSGQETQYF | TGCGCCAGCAGCTTGCTGTCTAGCGGGCAAGAGACCCAGTACTTC
TRBJ1-5 | TRBV6-6 | NA | NA | CASSRTGHQPQHF | TGTGCCAGCAGTAGGACCGGGCATCAGCCCCAGCATTTT
TRBJ2-7 | TRBV4-1 | NA | NA | CASSQPGRGSYEQYF | TGCGCCAGCAGCCAGCCCGGACGCGGTTCCTACGAGCAGTACTTC
TRBJ2-5 | TRBV5-1 | NA | once | CASSSGGAQETQYF | TGCGCCAGCTCGTCAGGCGGAGCTCAAGAGACCCAGTACTTC
TRBJ2-7 | TRBV20-1 | NA | NA | CSASSDYEQYF | TGCAGTGCGAGTTCGGACTACGAGCAGTACTTC
TRBJ1-1 | TRBV7-9 | TRBD1 | NA | CASSPWTGGMGMNTEAFF | TGTGCCAGCAGCCCATGGACAGGGGGGATGGGAATGAACACTGAAGCTTTCTTT
TRBJ1-3 | TRBV30 | NA | NA | CAWSRMIVSGGSGNTIYF | TGTGCCTGGAGTCGAATGATCGTATCGGGGGGATCGGGAAACACCATATATTTT
TRBJ1-3 | TRBV7-9 | TRBD1 | few | CASSPTGSGNTIYF | TGTGCCAGCAGCCCGACAGGGTCTGGAAACACCATATATTTT
TRBJ2-7 | TRBV6-1 | TRBD1 | NA | CAIWTGFPYEQYF | TGTGCCATCTGGACAGGTTTTCCCTACGAGCAGTACTTC
TRBJ2-2 | TRBV6-6 | TRBD2 | NA | CASRVAGEGAGELFF | TGTGCCAGCAGAGTAGCGGGAGAGGGTGCCGGGGAGCTGTTTTTT
TRBJ2-7 | TRBV19 | TRBD1 | NA | CASRPGQGGYEQYF | TGTGCCAGTAGACCGGGACAGGGAGGCTACGAGCAGTACTTC
TRBJ2-7 | TRBV1 | NA | NA | CTSSQDRSYEQYF | TGCACCAGCAGCCAAGATCGTTCCTACGAGCAGTACTTC
TRBJ2-3 | TRBV25-1 | TRBD2 | NA | CASSESGSGSGLTDTQYF | TGTGCCAGCAGTGAGTCCGGTAGCGGGAGCGGTTTGACAGATACGCAGTATTTT
TRBJ2-1 | TRBV7-9 | TRBD2 | NA | CASSSPWGLASYNEQFF | TGTGCCAGCAGCTCCCCCTGGGGACTAGCAAGCTACAATGAGCAGTTCTTC
TRBJ2-2 | TRBV5-4 | NA | NA | CASSHPNTGELFF | TGTGCCAGCAGCCATCCAAACACCGGGGAGCTGTTTTTT
TRBJ1-1 | TRBV21-1 | NA | NA | CASSNGNTEAFF | TGTGCCAGCAGCAATGGGAACACTGAAGCTTTCTTT